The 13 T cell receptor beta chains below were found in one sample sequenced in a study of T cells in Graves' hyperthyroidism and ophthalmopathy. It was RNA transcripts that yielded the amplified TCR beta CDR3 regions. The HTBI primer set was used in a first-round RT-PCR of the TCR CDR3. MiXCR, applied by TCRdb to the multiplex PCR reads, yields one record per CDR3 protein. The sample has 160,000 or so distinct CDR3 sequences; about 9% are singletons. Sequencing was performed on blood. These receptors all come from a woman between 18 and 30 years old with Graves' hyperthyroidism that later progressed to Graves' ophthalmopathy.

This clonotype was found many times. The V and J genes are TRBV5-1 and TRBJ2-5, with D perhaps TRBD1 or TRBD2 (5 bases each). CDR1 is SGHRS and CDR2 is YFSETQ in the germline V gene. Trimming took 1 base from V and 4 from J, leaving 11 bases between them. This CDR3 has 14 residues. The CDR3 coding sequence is TGCGCCAGCAGCTTGACTAGGGGCACAGAGACCCAGTACTTC. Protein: CASSLTRGTETQYF.

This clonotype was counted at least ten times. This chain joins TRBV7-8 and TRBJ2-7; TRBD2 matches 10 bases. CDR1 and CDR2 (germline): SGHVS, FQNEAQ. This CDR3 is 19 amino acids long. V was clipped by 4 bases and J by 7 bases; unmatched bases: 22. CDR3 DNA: TGTGCCAGCAGCTGGTTCCCCTTACAGCGGGAGGGCCCCTCCAGGGAGCAGTACTTC. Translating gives CASSWFPLQREGPSREQYF.

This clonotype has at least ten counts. This CDR3 is CASSLRTSWGYNEQFF. The CDR3 coding sequence is TGTGCCAGCAGCTTACGGACTAGTTGGGGATACAATGAGCAGTTCTTC. V usage is TRBV7-2 and J usage is TRBJ2-1; 7 bases align to TRBD2. The CDR3 extends over 16 amino acids. Germline assignment: CDR1 SGHTA and CDR2 FQGNSA. Losses at the gene ends were 2 bases for V and 4 bases for J; bases not matched to a gene: 8. Full variable domain (missing parts from reference TRBV7-2 and TRBJ2-1): GAGVSQSPSNKVTEKGKDVELRCDPISGHTALYWYRQSLGQGLEFLIYFQGNSAPDKSGLPSDRFSAERTGGSVSTLTIQRTQQEDSAVYLCASSLRTSWGYNEQFFGPGTRLTVL.

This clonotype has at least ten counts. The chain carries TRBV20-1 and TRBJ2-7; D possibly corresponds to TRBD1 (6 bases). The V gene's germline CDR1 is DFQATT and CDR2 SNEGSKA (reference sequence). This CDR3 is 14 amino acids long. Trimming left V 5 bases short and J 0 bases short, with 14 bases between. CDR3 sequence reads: CSAQGTPSSYEQYF. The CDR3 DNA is TGCAGTGCTCAGGGGACGCCGAGCTCCTACGAGCAGTACTTC.

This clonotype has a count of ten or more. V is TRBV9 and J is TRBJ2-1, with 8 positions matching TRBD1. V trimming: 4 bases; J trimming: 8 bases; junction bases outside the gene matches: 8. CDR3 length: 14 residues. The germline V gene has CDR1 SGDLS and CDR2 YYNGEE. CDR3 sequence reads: CASSRSGQGDEQFF. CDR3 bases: TGTGCCAGCAGCCGTAGCGGACAGGGCGATGAGCAGTTCTTC. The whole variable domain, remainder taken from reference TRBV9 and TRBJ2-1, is DSGVTQTPKHLITATGQRVTLRCSPRSGDLSVYWYQQSLDQGLQFLIQYYNGEERAKGNILERFSAQQFPDLHSELNLSSLELGDSALYFCASSRSGQGDEQFFGPGTRLTVL.

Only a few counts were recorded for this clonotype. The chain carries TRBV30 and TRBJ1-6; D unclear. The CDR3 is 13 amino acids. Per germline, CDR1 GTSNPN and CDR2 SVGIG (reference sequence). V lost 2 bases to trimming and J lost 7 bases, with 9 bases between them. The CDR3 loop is CAWSIVGNSPLHF. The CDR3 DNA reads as TGTGCCTGGAGTATAGTAGGGAATTCACCCCTCCACTTT. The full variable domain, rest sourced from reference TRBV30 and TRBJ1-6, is SQTIHQWPATLVQPVGSPLSLECTVEGTSNPNLYWYRQAAGRGLQLLFYSVGIGQISSEVPQNLSASRPQDRQFILSSKKLLLSDSGFYLCAWSIVGNSPLHFGNGTRLTVT.

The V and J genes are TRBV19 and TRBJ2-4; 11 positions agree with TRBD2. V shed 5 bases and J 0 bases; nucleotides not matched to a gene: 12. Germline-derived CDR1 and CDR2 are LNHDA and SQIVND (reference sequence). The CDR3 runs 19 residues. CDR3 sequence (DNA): TGTGCCAGTAGTCACGCTAGCGGGGGGAGGTTCGTAGCCAAAAACATTCAGTACTTC. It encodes CASSHASGGRFVAKNIQYF.

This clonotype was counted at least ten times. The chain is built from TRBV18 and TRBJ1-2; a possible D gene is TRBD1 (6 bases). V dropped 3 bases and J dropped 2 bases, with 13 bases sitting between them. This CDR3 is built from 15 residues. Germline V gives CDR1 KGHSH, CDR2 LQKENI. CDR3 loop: CASSPYSTGNYGYTF. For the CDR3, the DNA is TGTGCCAGCTCACCTTACTCGACAGGAAACTATGGCTACACCTTC.

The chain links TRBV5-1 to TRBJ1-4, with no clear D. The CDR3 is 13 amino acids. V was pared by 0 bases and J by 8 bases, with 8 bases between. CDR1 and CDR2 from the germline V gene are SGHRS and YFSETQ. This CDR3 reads CASSLGVEEKLFF. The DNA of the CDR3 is TGCGCCAGCAGCTTGGGGGTAGAGGAAAAACTGTTTTTT.

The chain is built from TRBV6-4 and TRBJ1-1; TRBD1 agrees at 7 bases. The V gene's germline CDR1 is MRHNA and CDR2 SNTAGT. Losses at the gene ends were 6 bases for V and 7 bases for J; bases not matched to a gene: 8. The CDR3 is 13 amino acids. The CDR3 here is CASSRTGTDEAFF. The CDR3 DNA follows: TGTGCCAGCAGCCGGACCGGGACAGATGAAGCTTTCTTT.

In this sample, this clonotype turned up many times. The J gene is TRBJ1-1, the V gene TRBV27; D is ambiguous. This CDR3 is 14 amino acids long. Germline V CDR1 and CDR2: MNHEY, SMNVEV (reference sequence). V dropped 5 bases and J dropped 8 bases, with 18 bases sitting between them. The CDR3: CASSPRQDGSEAFF. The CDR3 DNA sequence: TGTGCCAGCAGTCCCCGTCAAGACGGATCCGAAGCTTTCTTT.

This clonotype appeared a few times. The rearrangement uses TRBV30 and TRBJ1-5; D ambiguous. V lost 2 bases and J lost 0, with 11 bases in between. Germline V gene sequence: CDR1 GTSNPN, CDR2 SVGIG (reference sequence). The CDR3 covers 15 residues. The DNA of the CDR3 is TGTGCCTGGAGTAGGTATCGAAATAGCAATCAGCCCCAGCATTTT. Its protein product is CAWSRYRNSNQPQHF.

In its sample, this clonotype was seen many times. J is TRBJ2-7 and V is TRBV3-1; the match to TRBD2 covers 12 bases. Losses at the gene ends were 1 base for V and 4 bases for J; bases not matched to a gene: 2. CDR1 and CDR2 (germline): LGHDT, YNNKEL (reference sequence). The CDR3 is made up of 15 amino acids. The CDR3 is CASSQASGGAYEQYF. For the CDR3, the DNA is TGTGCCAGCAGCCAAGCTAGCGGGGGGGCTTACGAGCAGTACTTC.